Presented here are 18 T cell receptor beta chains from one specimen sequenced in a study of blood T cell repertoires in COVID-19. Using immunoSEQ multiplex PCR, the repertoire was profiled, and TCRdb retains in-frame clones only, with some absent. This table has 200,000 to 300,000 clones, approximately 84% appearing once. Sequencing used PBMCs or T cells enriched from blood (not recorded which). The receptors were sampled from a man in his forties who had recovered from COVID-19.

This clone was seen a handful of times. The genes are TRBV10-3 and TRBJ1-1, with a weak D call TRBD1 (5 bases). Germline V lookup: CDR1 ENHRY, CDR2 SYGVKD. The ends were cut back, 6 bases at V and 6 bases at J, with 14 bases in the middle. This CDR3 region has 13 residues. The CDR3 protein is CAISNDSGSEAFF. Here the CDR3 DNA reads TGTGCCATCAGCAATGACAGTGGATCTGAAGCTTTCTTT.

J is TRBJ1-1 and V is TRBV4-1, with D possibly TRBD1 on 6 matching bases. Per the germline V gene, CDR1 is MGHRA and CDR2 is YSYEKL. The length of the CDR3 is 12 residues. Trimming removed 3 bases at V and 8 bases at J, with 10 bases between. The CDR3 region has the DNA TGCGCCAGCAGCCATAGGACAGCGGAAGCTTTCTTT. This gives the protein CASSHRTAEAFF.

The chain carries TRBV7-9 and TRBJ1-1; 9 bases are shared with TRBD1. The CDR3 spans 14 residues. Germline CDR1 SEHNR, CDR2 FQNEAQ (reference sequence). The V and J ends lost 1 base and 4 bases, in that order; junction bases with no gene match: 1. CDR3 sequence (DNA): TGTGCCAGCAGCTTAGTACAGGGGGCCACTGAAGCTTTCTTT. Its translation is CASSLVQGATEAFF.

This chain links TRBV27 with TRBJ2-1, with D perhaps matching TRBD2 (5 bases). Germline CDR1 and CDR2: MNHEY and SMNVEV (reference sequence). The V and J ends lost 6 bases and 9 bases respectively, with 15 bases between them. The CDR3 is 13 residues long. CDR3 amino acids: CASRPDTGVEQFF. CDR3 DNA sequence: TGTGCCAGCAGGCCAGATACCGGGGTTGAGCAGTTCTTC.

In its sample, this clone was seen many times. This sequence joins TRBV30 and TRBJ1-3; 10 nucleotides agree with TRBD1. The CDR3 is 18 amino acids. V was pared by 3 bases and J by 1 base, with 12 bases of the junction left unmatched. Germline values: CDR1 GTSNPN, CDR2 SVGIG (reference sequence). CDR3 in DNA: TGTGCCTGGAGCCGGTTTTGGGGACAGGGGAGATCTGGAAACACCATATATTTT. The encoded protein is CAWSRFWGQGRSGNTIYF.

The chain joins TRBV15 to TRBJ2-1; D call uncertain. V was trimmed by 4 bases and J by 8 bases, leaving 6 bases between them. CDR3 length: 11 residues. The V gene's germline CDR1 is LNHNV and CDR2 YYDKDF (reference sequence). The CDR3 here is CATSTIDEQFF. In DNA, the CDR3 is TGTGCCACCAGCACTATTGATGAGCAGTTCTTC.

The rearrangement joins TRBV25-1 to TRBJ2-5; possible D gene TRBD1, 5 bases. Germline values: CDR1 MGHDK, CDR2 SYGVNS. This CDR3 contains 12 residues. The germline V and J ends were trimmed by 2 bases and 4 bases, with 5 bases remaining between them. The CDR3 loop is CASSEQGETQYF. The DNA for the CDR3 is TGTGCCAGCAGTGAACAGGGAGAGACCCAGTACTTC. Using reference TRBV25-1 and TRBJ2-5 for the parts outside the CDR3, the full variable domain is EADIYQTPRYLVIGTGKKITLECSQTMGHDKMYWYQQDPGMELHLIHYSYGVNSTEKGDLSSESTVSRIRTEHFPLTLESARPSHTSQYLCASSEQGETQYFGPGTRLLVL.

For this clone: The junction differs from germline at one of its ends, possibly a read error. V is TRBV10-3 and J is TRBJ2-1; 8 nucleotides agree with TRBD2. CDR3 length: 16 amino acids. In germline, CDR1 is ENHRY, CDR2 SYGVKD. CDR3 coding DNA: TGTGCCATTAGTGTACGGAGCGGGAGAGAGGACAATGAGCAGTTCTTC. As protein: CAISVRSGREDNEQFF.

This sequence joins TRBV11-1 and TRBJ2-7; 11 positions match TRBD2. This CDR3 spans 15 amino acids. The V segment lost 3 bases and the J segment 2 bases; nucleotides outside the gene matches: 3. The germline V gene has CDR1 SGHAT and CDR2 FQDESV (reference sequence). In nucleotides, the CDR3 is TGTGCCAGCAGCTTGGGACTAGCGGTAGCCTACGAGCAGTACTTC. This gives the protein CASSLGLAVAYEQYF.

This sequence joins TRBV3-1 (or the pseudogene TRBV3-2) and TRBJ1-1; D uncertain. V was cut by 1 base and J by 7 bases, with 10 bases left in between. CDR1 is LGHDT, CDR2 YNNKEL, per germline (reference sequence). The CDR3 has 13 residues. The CDR3 is CASSQGQKFEAFF. CDR3 in DNA: TGTGCCAGCAGCCAAGGGCAAAAATTTGAAGCTTTCTTT.

This clone was counted once. The chain has TRBV29-1 and TRBJ2-5, with TRBD1 matching over 11 bases. CDR1 is SQVTM and CDR2 is ANQGSEA in the germline V gene. V lost 2 bases and J lost 7; bases outside the gene matches: 3. There are 13 residues in the CDR3. CDR3 DNA sequence: TGCAGCGTTGAACGGGACAGGGGGAGGACCCAGTACTTC. This sequence encodes CSVERDRGRTQYF.

This chain connects TRBV5-4 to TRBJ2-5; maybe TRBD1 (5 bases). Germline CDR1 is SGHNT and CDR2 is YYREEE (reference sequence). V dropped 5 bases and J dropped 4 bases, with 12 bases sitting between them. The CDR3 has 13 residues. As DNA, the CDR3 is TGTGCCAGCAGGACTCAGGGCCGAGAGACCCAGTACTTC. Protein product: CASRTQGRETQYF. Together with reference TRBV5-4 and TRBJ2-5, the CDR3 gives the full variable domain: ETGVTQSPTHLIKTRGQQVTLRCSSQSGHNTVSWYQQALGQGPQFIFQYYREEENGRGNFPPRFSGLQFPNYSSELNVNALELDDSALYLCASRTQGRETQYFGPGTRLLVL.

This clone has only one observation. The chain couples TRBV9 to TRBJ1-1; D is ambiguous. This CDR3 spans 16 amino acids. Germline V gives CDR1 SGDLS, CDR2 YYNGEE. The V end was cut by 0 bases, the J end by 4 bases, with 16 bases between. Written as DNA, the CDR3 is TGTGCCAGCAGCGTAGGCGGGGAGGGTGAAAGCACTGAAGCTTTCTTT. It specifies CASSVGGEGESTEAFF.

This clone has only one observation. The J gene is TRBJ1-6, the V gene TRBV6-1; the D gene is possibly TRBD1 (6 bases). In germline, CDR1 is MNHNS, CDR2 SASEGT. This CDR3 contains 16 residues. V dropped 0 bases and J dropped 9 bases, with 15 bases sitting between them. Here the CDR3 DNA reads TGTGCCAGCAGTGAAGCGCTTCAGGGGAAGAGTTCACCCCTCCACTTT. Its protein is CASSEALQGKSSPLHF.

The CDR3 DNA follows: TGTGCCAGCAGTTCCGCGGGAGCAGCTAATGAAAAACTGTTTTTT. Residues: CASSSAGAANEKLFF. The chain uses TRBV6-5 and TRBJ1-4; D gene uncertain. V lost 4 bases and J 3 bases, leaving 12 bases between the germline ends. This CDR3 is built from 15 residues. Germline CDR1 is MNHEY and CDR2 is SVGAGI.

The V gene is TRBV4-3, the J gene TRBJ2-1; 10 bases fit TRBD2. Trimming at V came to 5 bases and at J to 8 bases, leaving 9 bases not matched to a gene. CDR1 is LGHNA, CDR2 YSLEER, per germline. The CDR3 has 15 amino acids. The CDR3 region has the DNA TGCGCCAGCAGCAAAGCGGGGGGGCCTGGGTATGAGCAGTTCTTC. Translated, it gives CASSKAGGPGYEQFF.

J is TRBJ2-7 and V is TRBV9; 10 bases agree with TRBD1. The CDR3 loop spans 14 amino acids. With V trimmed by 8 bases and J by 5 bases, 10 bases remained unmatched. Germline V gene lookup returns CDR1 SGDLS and CDR2 YYNGEE. The CDR3 is CASARQGAPHEQYF. In DNA form, the CDR3 reads TGTGCCAGTGCTAGACAGGGGGCACCCCACGAGCAGTACTTC.

This clone was seen just once. This CDR3 is missing its conserved last phenylalanine or tryptophan, likely due to a read error. The DNA is left out, because the CDR3 cannot be placed on it with certainty; the CDR3 is given as TCRdb lists it. V usage is TRBV7-4 and J usage is TRBJ2-7; the D segment call TRBD2 is taken from the table without a DNA check. The germline CDR1 and CDR2 sequences are SGHVT and SQSDAQ. The CDR3 totals 10 residues, both ends included. The CDR3 sequence is CATMGLAEIA.